This T cell receptor beta chain was captured in a study of human T cells and chemical hapten exposure (dated by TCRdb to about 2021). Context from the whole study: For sensitization, 2% DPC in acetone was applied to a 2 cm by 2 cm area of upper inner arm skin. Patients additionally received weekly therapeutic DPC doses to the scalp throughout the approximately 22-week study period. Patch testing was performed on the upper back with Finn chambers containing 0.01% DPC, and the patch tests were scored after 6 days according to International Contact Dermatitis Research Group standards. Alopecia areata with under or over 50% scalp involvement, alopecia totalis and alopecia universalis were represented in the patient cohort, which was mostly female. Libraries were pooled for sequencing, and per-sample TCR yields varied mainly because of small differences in library volumes within the pool. In alopecia patients, the study followed how the peripheral blood TCR repertoire changed in vivo over primary and secondary sensitization to diphenylcyclopropenone (DPC), a hapten. Blood was sampled from patients pre-sensitization (week 0) and at 2, 6 and about 24 weeks after DPC sensitization. Twenty-nine alopecia patients provided blood for TCR sequencing at one to four time points (pre-sensitization, 2, 6 and 24 weeks). Here is what the overall study found, with its caveats: Compared with pre-sensitization or healthy control sets, expanded TCRs formed significantly more large CDR3 similarity clusters, which is consistent with antigen-driven responses. Because all patients had alopecia, a presumed autoimmune disease, the immune response of the patients might differ from that of healthy individuals. Patch test score correlated positively with the number of PT1 expanded TCRs, reaching significance at thresholds 8, 16 and 32 but not at 4. DPC sensitization did not change the number of TCRs with a frequency above 1 in 1000, and there was no evidence of changes in global repertoire structure. After repeated subsampling, the strength of the expansion versus patch-test correlation and the threshold at which it became significant changed.

According to the study, the label for this sample's time point signals: patch test 1, 2 weeks after DPC sensitization. This specimen's treatment or condition label, per the study, means: therapeutic diphenylcyclopropenone sensitization with weekly scalp DPC. At each patch-test visit, blood was drawn before the patch test was applied. To be eligible, patients had to be aged 18 to 70, diagnosed with alopecia and judged suitable for DPC therapy, while pregnant patients were excluded. Unfractionated whole blood was collected in Tempus Blood RNA tubes, and total RNA was extracted from that blood. The library came from RACE. Sequencing used a NextSeq 500. Library preparation attached unique molecular identifiers to individual cDNA molecules for quantitative, reproducible TCR counting. From each blood RNA sample, both TCR alpha and TCR beta chains were sequenced. As for the authors' bioinformatics: A median of about 87,000 TCRs per sample was observed, with a range of 23,224 to 690,600. V, J and CDR3 annotation of the TCR reads was performed with the Decombinator software suite. To make PS versus PT1 abundance plots, every sample was subsampled to the same number of TCRs (28,000). Expanded TCRs were defined as absent before sensitization and observed at least eight times at the 2-week time point. Through fastp at Q25 and MiXCR, TCRdb rebuilt clones from the public reads, retaining in-frame beta chains. Rows matching on CDR3 protein sequence are summarized as one entry with the most common DNA and genes. TCRdb, not the original authors, processed these V and J calls. For this sample there are 370,000 or so distinct CDR3 sequences; roughly 5% appear just once. Around 2% of the sample is in the top ten clones.

This clonotype was observed a few times. Its antigen is unknown. Within one base of it there is no much larger clone, and no base qualities were kept. Unmatched junction bases come to 7, with V trimmed by 3 bases and J by 6 bases. CDR1 is given as LNHDA and CDR2 as SQIVND, both from the germline V gene (reference sequence). The CDR3, from cysteine to phenylalanine, totals 15 residues. The read is trimmed to its CDR3 DNA, 45 bases read in frame from base 1. This clonotype originated in a woman aged 45-60 years with alopecia areata. Some clones in this sample may be carry-over from other donors' samples. The source was whole blood, collected in connection with sensitization to the hapten diphenylcyclopropenone (DPC). Recombination connected TRBV19 to TRBJ1-5, and TRBD1 aligns with 8 junction nucleotides. The bases read TGTGCCAGTAGTATCCTAACAGGGGGGGTTCAGCCCCAGCATTTT. It codes for CASSILTGGVQPQHF.